This TCR beta chain stems from a study of blood T cell repertoires in COVID-19. Per the study methods: Estimates of nucleated cell counts were drawn from the amplification of reference gene primers. The assay was immunoSEQ multiplex PCR, and TCRdb's table has in-frame clones only and misses some. D and trimming were read from the DNA, whereas the V and J calls and clone size are those reported in that table. Among 90,000 or so clones listed, 65% to 90% were seen once. Trimming removed 0 bases from V and 7 bases from J, with 12 bases in between. The germline V gene has CDR1 SEHNR and CDR2 FQNEAQ (reference sequence). CDR3 length equals 14 residues.

The specimen was peripheral blood. The TCR originated in a man between 60 and 70 years old with acute or convalescent COVID-19. This chain joins TRBV7-9 and TRBJ1-2; D uncertain. The CDR3 sequence: CASSLAGGSGGYTF. In nucleotides, the CDR3 is TGTGCCAGCAGCTTAGCGGGAGGAAGCGGTGGCTACACCTTC.